This T cell receptor beta chain emerged from a study of T-cell memory formation after mild COVID-19 listed by TCRdb under 2021. General notes on the study: TCR sequence clusters from the two donors were largely donor specific. Longitudinal TCRalpha and TCRbeta repertoire sequencing tracked T-cell clones expanding and contracting after mild COVID-19 in two donors. Two young, previously healthy adult volunteers, one female and one male, were included in the cohort. Findings and caveats that apply to the study as a whole: Contracting CD4+ clones were located mainly in the CM and EM memory subsets, whereas CD8+ clones were found to be enriched in EMRA. Whether the second-wave clones peaking on day 37 were SARS-CoV-2 specific was not confirmed. Some responding clones were found in pre-infection memory, which suggests that pre-existing cross-reactive memory T cells took part in the SARS-CoV-2 response. The study covered only a couple of mild cases, and larger cohorts including severe cases with pre-infection samples were considered necessary. Clones that contracted from day 15 to 85 showed balanced CD4/CD8 phenotypes, whereas a second wave of clones that expanded from day 15 to 37 leaned towards CD4+.

On this clonotype: Its antigen is unknown. Base qualities are missing; no much larger clone stands one base away.

Data came from an Illumina NovaSeq 6000. TCRalpha and TCRbeta cDNA libraries were built by 5'RACE with constant-segment primers, adding sample barcodes and unique molecular identifiers. Trizol reagent was used to extract RNA from every sample. Amplification of the libraries took two PCR steps, and the second step added a second sample barcode plus Illumina TruSeq adapters. The libraries were sequenced on an Illumina NovaSeq using 2 x 150 bp paired-end reads. As for the authors' bioinformatics: The reads were demultiplexed and collapsed into UMI-guided consensus sequences using migec v1.2.7. With mixcr v2.1.11, UMI consensuses were aligned to TRA and TRB V and J templates and assembled into clonotypes. A clonotype was counted as expanded or contracted only when both edgeR and NoisET called the clonotype significant, with the noise models trained on biological replicates. For edgeR calls, the cutoffs were a false discovery rate-adjusted p below 0.01 and a log2 fold-change threshold of 1. As an exploratory analysis of dynamics, max-normalized trajectories of the 1000 most abundant clonotypes were examined with PCA combined with hierarchical clustering. Each responding clone was given a CD4 or CD8 phenotype based on the CD4+ and CD8+ repertoires, which had been sequenced separately. TCRdb redid the processing of the public reads, applying fastp at Q25 and MiXCR, and retained in-frame beta chains. Entries that share a CDR3 protein sequence are merged under the most common genes and DNA. Clone size and V and J calls follow TCRdb, not the original study. Present in this sample are about 440,000 distinct CDR3 sequences, 15% to 20% of which were seen just once. The ten largest clones take up approximately 8.1% of the sample.

PBMCs were isolated by Ficoll-Paque density gradient centrifugation. The sequencing sample was made of PBMCs or a T cell subset sorted from them (not recorded which). This clonotype was obtained from an adult woman who had mild COVID-19 (a few samples of this study predate the infection). The sample titles of this study are shuffled in the database, so cell type and time point are left out; the donor was told from shared clones.

The nucleotides read TGTGCCAGCAGTTTAGCTCCGGGTTGGTATAGCAATCAGCCCCAGCATTTT. Its protein is CASSLAPGWYSNQPQHF. Recombination joined TRBV12-3 or TRBV12-4 with TRBJ1-5; the D gene cannot be named for sure. Trimming removed 0 bases from V and 0 bases from J, leaving 12 bases between the germline ends. Including the terminal cysteine and phenylalanine, the CDR3 comprises 17 residues. Only the CDR3 part of the read is kept: 51 bases, read in frame from the first base.